The source of this T cell receptor beta chain is a study of control samples from healthy donors and cancer patients. TCRdb's copy holds only in-frame clones and misses some; the assay was immunoSEQ multiplex PCR. The repertoire consists of fewer than 250,000 clones, with 91% occurring once and the leading ten covering 1.5% to 2%. Germline lookup yields CDR1 MGHRA and CDR2 YSYEKL. V shed 4 bases, J shed 6 bases, and the junction held 3 bases outside the gene matches. The CDR3 runs 13 residues. The receptor was derived from a man aged 30 to 45 in good health. V and J are TRBV4-1 and TRBJ2-3, with 8 bases fitting TRBD1. The sample consisted of blood. For the CDR3, the DNA is TGCGCCAGCAGCCCGGACAGGGTTGATACGCAGTATTTT. This sequence encodes CASSPDRVDTQYF.